One and the same sample provided the 3 T cell receptor beta chains below, sequenced in a study of CD8 T cells in Susac syndrome. RNA amounts of roughly 0.45 to 1 ug underwent reverse transcription with random hexamers. One entry per CDR3 protein results from TCRdb running MiXCR on the immunoSEQ multiplex PCR reads. The sample comprises 150,000 to 200,000 distinct CDR3 sequences, approximately 94% of which are singletons, and approximately 0.1% rests with the top ten. Material for sequencing was CD4+ T cells from PBMCs. All receptors come from a human donor in good health.

The rearrangement joins TRBV3-1 to TRBJ1-2; unclear D gene. Germline CDR1 is LGHDT and CDR2 is YNNKEL (reference sequence). This CDR3 is built from 15 residues. The V end lost 0 bases, the J end lost 4 bases, and 12 bases lay between the germline ends. The chain's CDR3 is CASSQDQQQLYGYTF. The DNA of the CDR3 is TGTGCCAGCAGCCAAGATCAACAACAGCTCTATGGCTACACCTTC.

This clonotype was counted a single time. The V and J genes are TRBV15 and TRBJ2-1; 14 positions agree with TRBD2. The CDR3 length is 16 residues. Germline loops: CDR1 LNHNV, CDR2 YYDKDF (reference sequence). The V segment lost 1 base and the J segment 12 bases; nucleotides outside the gene matches: 8. The CDR3 bases are TGTGCCACCAGCAGAGTAGGGACTAGCGGGAGCCCTGTGCAGTTCTTC. Residues: CATSRVGTSGSPVQFF.

The V gene is TRBV30, the J gene TRBJ2-3, with 8 nucleotides matching TRBD2. This CDR3 comprises 15 residues. V dropped 4 bases and J dropped 2; count of bases not matched to a gene: 8. Germline CDR1 and CDR2: GTSNPN and SVGIG (reference sequence). CDR3 residues: CAWMPAGVPTDTQYF. Here the CDR3 DNA reads TGTGCCTGGATGCCAGCGGGAGTACCCACAGATACGCAGTATTTT. Full variable domain (missing parts from reference TRBV30 and TRBJ2-3): SQTIHQWPATLVQPVGSPLSLECTVEGTSNPNLYWYRQAAGRGLQLLFYSVGIGQISSEVPQNLSASRPQDRQFILSSKKLLLSDSGFYLCAWMPAGVPTDTQYFGPGTRLTVL.